This entry lists 20 T cell receptor beta chains sequenced from one sample in a study of shared clonotypes between healthy human individuals. The repertoire was sequenced with immunoSEQ multiplex PCR; TCRdb's copy has only in-frame clones and lacks some. The sample has about 2.4 million clones, just over 90% seen once. Sequenced input: naive CD4+ T cells sorted from blood. Specified subset: CD45RA+ positively selected. These receptor sequences come from a man aged 18 to 29 in good health.

This chain connects TRBV27 to TRBJ1-2; D is unresolved. The V gene lost 4 bases and the J gene lost 3 bases, with 12 bases spanning the gap. Germline V gives CDR1 MNHEY, CDR2 SMNVEV (reference sequence). The CDR3 consists of 14 residues. This CDR3 reads CASSSRTSDYGYTF. CDR3 sequence (DNA): TGTGCCAGCAGTTCCCGGACCTCGGACTATGGCTACACCTTC.

In its sample, this clone was seen a few times. The rearrangement uses TRBV20-1 and TRBJ2-5; D is unresolved. The CDR3 runs to 10 residues. Germline V gene data show CDR1 as DFQATT and CDR2 as SNEGSKA (reference sequence). Trimming shortened V by 7 bases and J by 2 bases, and 5 bases separated the two germline ends. CDR3 in amino acids: CSGAQETQYF. In nucleotides, the CDR3 is TGCAGTGGAGCGCAAGAGACCCAGTACTTC.

This chain uses TRBV5-6 with TRBJ1-2; D gene unclear. With 0 bases removed from V and 5 bases from J, the gap between germline ends came to 11 bases. CDR1 and CDR2 (germline): SGHDT, YYEEEE. This CDR3 is built from 14 residues. The chain's CDR3 is CASSLDRVGYGYTF. The CDR3, as DNA: TGTGCCAGCAGCTTGGACAGAGTCGGTTATGGCTACACCTTC.

J is TRBJ1-4 and V is TRBV28, with 8 bases aligning to TRBD1. Germline CDR1 and CDR2: MDHEN and SYDVKM. Trimming took 5 bases from V and 8 from J; bases not matched to a gene: 10. CDR3 length: 15 amino acids. The CDR3 nucleotides read TGTGCCAGCAGTCTTCCGGACAGGGTCCGCGAAAAACTGTTTTTT. It codes for CASSLPDRVREKLFF.

A remark on this clone: Other DNA sequences in the same sample also yield this CDR3. The V gene is TRBV7-2, the J gene TRBJ1-5, with D possibly TRBD1 on 5 matching bases. CDR3 length: 15 amino acids. Germline CDR1 reads SGHTA; CDR2 reads FQGNSA. With 5 bases removed from V and 1 base from J, the gap between germline ends came to 12 bases. DNA for the CDR3: TGTGCCAGCAGCCGAGGACATACCAGCAATCAGCCCCAGCATTTT. It encodes CASSRGHTSNQPQHF.

V gene TRBV7-9 combines with J gene TRBJ2-3; perhaps TRBD1 as D (7 bases). This CDR3 has 14 amino acids. V was cut by 4 bases and J by 6 bases, with 14 bases left in between. CDR1 is SEHNR, CDR2 FQNEAQ, per germline (reference sequence). DNA of the CDR3: TGTGCCAGCAGCTATCAGGGGGGCGGCGATACGCAGTATTTT. It is translated as CASSYQGGGDTQYF.

The CDR3 loop reads CASTGIGLLEQYF. DNA for the CDR3: TGTGCCAGCACCGGTATAGGACTCCTCGAGCAGTACTTC. The genes are TRBV2 and TRBJ2-7; the D gene is possibly TRBD2 (5 bases). CDR1 is SNHLY, CDR2 FYNNEI, per germline. Deletions cut 7 bases from V and 6 bases from J, with 16 bases between. The CDR3 consists of 13 residues.

The chain has TRBV7-8 and TRBJ2-1; TRBD2 agrees at 14 bases. The CDR3 spans 18 residues. The J segment lost 2 bases and the V segment lost 1 base, leaving 4 bases of the junction unmatched. Germline V CDR1 and CDR2: SGHVS, FQNEAQ. The chain's CDR3 is CASSLGPGLAGAYNEQFF. CDR3 coding DNA: TGTGCCAGCAGCTTAGGCCCGGGACTAGCGGGAGCCTACAATGAGCAGTTCTTC.

V usage is TRBV28 and J usage is TRBJ1-2; D perhaps matches TRBD1 (6 bases). V lost 8 bases and J 5 bases, leaving 15 bases between the germline ends. Germline V gene sequence: CDR1 MDHEN, CDR2 SYDVKM. CDR3 length: 13 amino acids. The CDR3 DNA reads as TGTGCCAGCGGGGCACCGGGGGCGTATGGCTACACCTTC. Its translation: CASGAPGAYGYTF.

As regards this clone: Other DNA sequences within the sample encode an identical CDR3. This chain connects TRBV18 to TRBJ2-7; 8 nucleotides match TRBD1. CDR1 is KGHSH and CDR2 is LQKENI in the germline V gene. The CDR3 extends over 12 amino acids. J lost 5 bases, V lost 3 bases, and 0 bases had no gene match. CDR3 nucleotides: TGTGCCAGCTCACCGACAGGGGACGAGCAGTACTTC. The encoded protein is CASSPTGDEQYF.

This clone has a single count. This rearrangement joins TRBV2 to TRBJ2-7; D may be TRBD1 (6 bases). Trimming took off 6 bases at V and 1 base at J, with 13 bases between the two ends. CDR1 is SNHLY, CDR2 FYNNEI, per germline. The CDR3 has 14 amino acids. The CDR3 bases are TGTGCCAGCAGGGCGGACAGTCGTTCCTACGAGCAGTACTTC. This sequence encodes CASRADSRSYEQYF. Looking up the rest from reference TRBV2 and TRBJ2-7 gives the full variable domain: EPEVTQTPSHQVTQMGQEVILRCVPISNHLYFYWYRQILGQKVEFLVSFYNNEISEKSEIFDDQFSVERPDGSNFTLKIRSTKLEDSAMYFCASRADSRSYEQYFGPGTRLTVT.

Details on this clone: Other nucleotide sequences from this sample produce the same CDR3. This rearrangement joins TRBV5-1 to TRBJ2-3, with TRBD1 as a possible D gene (6 bases). V was pared by 0 bases and J by 0 bases, with 8 bases between. The CDR3 consists of 15 residues. Germline V gene lookup returns CDR1 SGHRS and CDR2 YFSETQ. The CDR3 nucleotides are TGCGCCAGCAGCTTGGGGGGGCTGAGCACAGATACGCAGTATTTT. It codes for CASSLGGLSTDTQYF.

The chain combines TRBV2 with TRBJ1-6; 11 nucleotides match TRBD1. V lost 3 bases and J lost 14; bases outside the gene matches: 6. CDR3 length: 14 amino acids. Per the germline V gene, CDR1 is SNHLY and CDR2 is FYNNEI. CDR3 in amino acids: CASSEPGQGDTLHF. The CDR3 DNA reads TGTGCCAGCAGTGAGCCGGGACAGGGGGATACCCTCCACTTT.

Regarding this clone: Relative to the germline gene, one junction end is altered; a read error may explain this. J is TRBJ2-5 and V is TRBV20-1; 7 nucleotides agree with TRBD1. CDR1 and CDR2 from the germline V gene are DFQATT and SNEGSKA (reference sequence). This CDR3 is built from 11 residues. CDR3 residues: CSALTDRAPHF. Here the CDR3 DNA reads TGCAGTGCCCTTACCGACAGGGCGCCGCACTTC.

The genes are TRBV19 and TRBJ2-7; the match to TRBD2 covers 9 bases. The CDR3 contains 15 residues. V was clipped by 6 bases and J by 0 bases; unmatched bases: 6. Germline assignment: CDR1 LNHDA and CDR2 SQIVND (reference sequence). Written as DNA, the CDR3 is TGTGCCAGTAGCATGTGGACTAGCGTCTCCTACGAGCAGTACTTC. Protein product: CASSMWTSVSYEQYF.

The chain uses TRBV6-1 and TRBJ1-6; 7 bases fit TRBD1. Trimming removed 5 bases from V and 7 bases from J; junction bases left unmatched: 5. The germline V gene encodes CDR1 MNHNS and CDR2 SASEGT. CDR3 size: 14 residues. This CDR3 is CASSPTGDNSPLHF. In DNA form, the CDR3 reads TGTGCCAGCAGTCCCACAGGGGACAATTCACCCCTCCACTTT.

The chain has TRBV7-2 and TRBJ2-4, with D perhaps being TRBD1 or TRBD2 (6 bases each). The V end was cut by 5 bases, the J end by 3 bases, with 11 bases between. CDR3 length equals 14 residues. Germline V gene sequence: CDR1 SGHTA, CDR2 FQGNSA. The CDR3 reads CASSPRGLKNIQYF. Written as DNA, the CDR3 is TGTGCCAGCAGCCCCCGGGGGCTCAAAAACATTCAGTACTTC.

The chain links TRBV19 to TRBJ1-3, with D uncertain. Trimming took 3 bases from V and 3 from J, leaving 12 bases between them. The CDR3 extends over 15 amino acids. Germline CDR1 LNHDA, CDR2 SQIVND (reference sequence). The CDR3, as DNA: TGTGCCAGTAGTATGGCCGGGAATATTGGAAACACCATATATTTT. This sequence encodes CASSMAGNIGNTIYF.

V and J are TRBV19 and TRBJ2-7, with D possibly TRBD1 on 6 matching bases. The V end was cut by 10 bases, the J end by 0 bases, with 19 bases between. Germline V gene lookup returns CDR1 LNHDA and CDR2 SQIVND (reference sequence). The CDR3 runs to 15 residues. This chain's CDR3 is CATRDIRLSSYEQYF. The CDR3 DNA follows: TGTGCCACCCGGGACATCCGATTAAGCTCCTACGAGCAGTACTTC.

The rearrangement uses TRBV28 and TRBJ1-1; D unclear. Germline-derived CDR1 and CDR2 are MDHEN and SYDVKM. Trimming removed 6 bases from V and 8 bases from J, with 16 bases in between. This CDR3 has 13 amino acids. Written as DNA, the CDR3 is TGTGCCAGCAGCCGCACACCCCTGACAGAAGCTTTCTTT. Translation: CASSRTPLTEAFF.